The rows below give T cell receptor beta chains drawn from one sample of a study of response to subunit inactivated influenza vaccine. TCRdb recomputed calls from the RT-PCR reads with MiXCR, one row per CDR3 protein. In the table there are over 750,000 distinct CDR3 sequences, less than 25% of which are singletons. The source material was PBMCs from blood, sampled more than 4 days after vaccination. The receptors derive from a man aged 50 to 60 who received an inactivated influenza vaccine. The CDR3 runs from the conserved cysteine through the conserved F or W.

J	V	CDR3
TRBJ2-2	TRBV27	CASTPGAGQGAENTGELFF
TRBJ2-1	TRBV9	CASSAAGGRNEQFF
TRBJ2-3	TRBV5-1	CASSPLLGITDTQYF
TRBJ2-7	TRBV5-1	CASRAESEQYF
TRBJ1-1	TRBV2	CASNMGARAFF
TRBJ2-2	TRBV12-3/TRBV12-4	CASSTTPSGELFF
TRBJ2-5	TRBV10-1	CASSEGTGVRETQYF
TRBJ2-7	TRBV7-2	CASSSDSIPSYEQYF
TRBJ2-3	TRBV5-6	CASSQGQLTDTQYF
TRBJ2-3	TRBV25-1	CASSGTLFGSDTQYF
TRBJ2-3	TRBV29-1	CSVPGQGIRGRITDTQYF
TRBJ2-1	TRBV20-1	CSASSGSGSYNEQFF
TRBJ2-7	TRBV6-2/TRBV6-3	CASSYSEGYEQYF
TRBJ2-7	TRBV5-6	CASSLRGVSLEQYF
TRBJ1-2	TRBV7-2	CASSLAGRGYTF
TRBJ2-2	TRBV9	CASSVLGANTGELFF
TRBJ1-6	TRBV12-3/TRBV12-4	CASRVLEGGRLDSPLHF
TRBJ2-3	TRBV20-1	CSARDLGLRADTQYF
TRBJ2-1	TRBV7-9	CASSLHSLAGVNEQFF
TRBJ1-2	TRBV6-1	CASSPPDRGGYGYTF
TRBJ1-1	TRBV6-5	CASSNRDSKNTEAFF
TRBJ1-1	TRBV7-2	CASNQGGGITEAFF
TRBJ2-4	TRBV10-1	CASSHSRVLGIQYF
TRBJ2-1	TRBV5-1	CASSWGTSGRVMGNEQFF
TRBJ1-5	TRBV7-2	CASSLPGQDQPQHF
TRBJ1-3	TRBV12-3/TRBV12-4	CASSFVSSGNTIYF
TRBJ2-1	TRBV11-2	CASSSLRNYNEQFF
TRBJ2-1	TRBV20-1	CSAPRAPSGEQFF
TRBJ1-3	TRBV5-5	CASSLAPRGGNTIYF
TRBJ2-1	TRBV15	CATSRRREAGNEQFF
TRBJ1-1	TRBV10-1	CASSEGTGEAFF
TRBJ2-3	TRBV7-2	CASKTSGRSIDTQYF
TRBJ2-3	TRBV12-3/TRBV12-4	CASSSRSGGGTDTQYF
TRBJ1-6	TRBV20-1	CSARVSRDSPLHF
TRBJ2-7	TRBV29-1	CSVSTAYEQYF
TRBJ2-3	TRBV12-3/TRBV12-4	CASSLGAGVYTQYF
TRBJ2-7	TRBV28	CASSSTERSYEQYF